A selection of T cell receptor beta chains follows, all from one sample in a study of control samples from healthy donors and cancer patients. Data came from immunoSEQ multiplex PCR; TCRdb stores just in-frame clones and leaves some out. The sample carries about 69,000 clones, more than 75% recorded once. The source material was PBMCs. The receptors here all came from a woman aged 45-65 years with lung cancer. CDR3s include the opening cysteine and the closing phenylalanine or tryptophan. Fields, in order: clone size, J gene, D gene, V gene, CDR3 DNA, CDR3 protein. D genes are given only for firm matches. Clone sizes are given selectively: once, few, many, or a class where the clone is expanded.

>-|TRBJ1-4|-|TRBV6-5
TGTGCCAGCAGTTATCTTTGGGGGAGTAATGAAAAACTGTTTTTT
CASSYLWGSNEKLFF
>-|TRBJ2-1|TRBD1|TRBV10-3
TGTGCCATCAGTGACGACAGGGCTTACAATGAGCAGTTCTTC
CAISDDRAYNEQFF
>-|TRBJ2-5|-|TRBV29-1
TGCAGCGTTCCGGACTTCCAAGAGACCCAGTACTTC
CSVPDFQETQYF
>-|TRBJ2-5|-|TRBV27
TGTGCCAGCAGTTTATTGGGCCGACAGTACTTC
CASSLLGRQYF
>-|TRBJ2-7|TRBD2|TRBV7-9
TGTGCCAGCAGCTCAGGACTAGCGGTTTACGAGCAGTACTTC
CASSSGLAVYEQYF
>-|TRBJ2-7|-|TRBV27
TGTGCCAGCAGTTCCCCCCTAGGAGAGTACTTC
CASSSPLGEYF
>once|TRBJ1-5|TRBD1|TRBV24-1
TGTGCCACCATGGCCGGTGGGACAGGTCAGCCCCAGCATTTT
CATMAGGTGQPQHF
>-|TRBJ2-7|TRBD1|TRBV6-2/TRBV6-3
TGTGCCAGCAGTTACCGGACAGGGAATCCCTACGAGCAGTACTTC
CASSYRTGNPYEQYF
>few|TRBJ2-3|-|TRBV27
TGTGCCAGCAGTTTTCGTGTCGGCACAGATACGCAGTATTTT
CASSFRVGTDTQYF
>-|TRBJ2-5|TRBD2|TRBV6-5
TGTGCCAGCAGATTGAGCGGGGTAAAAGAGACCCAGTACTTC
CASRLSGVKETQYF
>-|TRBJ2-5|TRBD2|TRBV7-9
TGTGCCAGCAGCGGTACTAGCGTCGGGTCTAGAGAGACCCAGTACTTC
CASSGTSVGSRETQYF
>-|TRBJ1-3|TRBD1|TRBV5-1
TGCGCCAGCAGCTTGGGGGACAGGGGAGGAACTGGAAACACCATATATTTT
CASSLGDRGGTGNTIYF
>once|TRBJ2-7|-|TRBV3-1/TRBV3-2
TGTGCCAGCAGCCACAGGGACACCTACGAGCAGTACTTC
CASSHRDTYEQYF
>-|TRBJ2-3|-|TRBV2
TGTGCCAGCAGTGTAGATACGCAGTATTTT
CASSVDTQYF
>-|TRBJ2-1|-|TRBV24-1
TGTGCCACCAGTGATTCCCTCTGGGGTGGCGATGAGCAGTTCTTC
CATSDSLWGGDEQFF
>-|TRBJ1-1|-|TRBV6-5
TGTGCCAGCAGAATAGACATGTGGGGTACTGAAGCTTTCTTT
CASRIDMWGTEAFF
>few|TRBJ1-1|-|TRBV18
TGTGCCAGCTCACCGATCAGGGAGAACACTGAAGCTTTCTTT
CASSPIRENTEAFF
>-|TRBJ1-1|-|TRBV7-6
TGTGCCAGCAGCTCATTGGGGGTGGAGACAGGTACTGAAGCTTTCTTT
CASSSLGVETGTEAFF
>few|TRBJ2-1|TRBD1|TRBV19
TGTGCCAGTGAACAGGGGAAGGGCTCCTACAATGAGCAGTTCTTC
CASEQGKGSYNEQFF
>once|TRBJ2-1|TRBD1|TRBV27
TGTGCCAGCAGTTTACAGGGGGCGGATGAGCAGTTCTTC
CASSLQGADEQFF
>-|TRBJ1-5|-|TRBV30
TGTGCCTGGAGAGACAGCCTCAATCAGCCCCAGCATTTT
CAWRDSLNQPQHF
>-|TRBJ1-3|-|TRBV3-1/TRBV3-2
TGTGCCAGCAGCCCCCAGGGGTCTGGGGGAAACACCATATATTTT
CASSPQGSGGNTIYF
>-|TRBJ2-5|TRBD1|TRBV18
TGTGCCAGCTCACTTAGGACAGGGGAGGACCAGTACTTC
CASSLRTGEDQYF
>-|TRBJ2-2|-|TRBV18
TGTGCCAGCTCACGATCCCAGGGTGAGCTGTTTTTT
CASSRSQGELFF
>-|TRBJ2-7|-|TRBV7-2
TGTGCCAGCAGCCCAATAGCACAGAACTCCTACGAGCAGTACTTC
CASSPIAQNSYEQYF
>-|TRBJ1-2|TRBD1|TRBV14
TGTGCCAGCAGCCCGGGACAGGGAGGTAATGGCTACACCTTC
CASSPGQGGNGYTF
>once|TRBJ2-3|-|TRBV14
TGTGCCAGCAGCCCACCGGGAAAAAGTACAGATACGCAGTATTTT
CASSPPGKSTDTQYF
>-|TRBJ1-1|-|TRBV30
TGTGCCTGGTCAGACTATTCCGAAGCTTTCTTT
CAWSDYSEAFF
>few|TRBJ1-2|-|TRBV2
TGTGCCAGCAGTGTGGGGGGCAACTATGGCTACACCTTC
CASSVGGNYGYTF